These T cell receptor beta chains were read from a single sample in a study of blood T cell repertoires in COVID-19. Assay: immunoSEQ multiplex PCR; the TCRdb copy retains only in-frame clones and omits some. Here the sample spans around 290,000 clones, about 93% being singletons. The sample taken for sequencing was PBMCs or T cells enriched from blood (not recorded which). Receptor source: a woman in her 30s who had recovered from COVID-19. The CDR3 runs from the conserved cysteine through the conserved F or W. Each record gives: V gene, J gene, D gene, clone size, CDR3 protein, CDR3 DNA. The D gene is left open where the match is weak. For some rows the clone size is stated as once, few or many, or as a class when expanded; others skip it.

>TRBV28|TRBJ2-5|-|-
CASGKGGGETQYF
TGTGCCAGCGGGAAAGGAGGAGGAGAGACCCAGTACTTC
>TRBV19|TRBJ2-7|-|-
CASKYRVRYEQYF
TGTGCCAGTAAATACAGGGTCCGCTACGAGCAGTACTTC
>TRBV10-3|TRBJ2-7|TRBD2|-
CAISGSGKVPYEQYF
TGTGCCATCAGTGGGAGCGGGAAGGTCCCCTACGAGCAGTACTTC
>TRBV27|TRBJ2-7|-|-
CASSWAGHYEQYF
TGTGCCAGCAGTTGGGCAGGACACTACGAGCAGTACTTC
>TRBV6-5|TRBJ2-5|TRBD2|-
CASRDLAGVQETQYF
TGTGCCAGCAGAGATCTAGCGGGGGTTCAAGAGACCCAGTACTTC
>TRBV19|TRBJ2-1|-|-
CASSMLAISYNEQFF
TGTGCCAGTAGTATGCTAGCGATTTCCTACAATGAGCAGTTCTTC
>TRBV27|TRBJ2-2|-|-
CASRVTRGGELFF
TGTGCCAGCAGAGTGACCAGGGGCGGGGAGCTGTTTTTT
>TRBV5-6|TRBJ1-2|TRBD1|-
CASTRDREYYGYTF
TGTGCCAGCACCCGCGACAGGGAATACTATGGCTACACCTTC
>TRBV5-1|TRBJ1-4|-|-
CASSPRQATNEKLFF
TGCGCCAGCAGCCCCCGACAGGCAACTAATGAAAAACTGTTTTTT
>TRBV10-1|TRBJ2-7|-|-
CASSEYRQYEQYF
TGCGCCAGCAGTGAATACAGACAGTACGAGCAGTACTTC
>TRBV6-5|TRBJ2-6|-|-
CASRATGFNVLTF
TGTGCCAGCAGAGCCACAGGATTCAACGTCCTGACTTTC
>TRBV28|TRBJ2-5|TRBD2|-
CASSLHQGLAGEQTQYF
TGTGCCAGCAGTTTACACCAAGGACTAGCGGGAGAACAGACCCAGTACTTC
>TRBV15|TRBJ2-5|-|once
CATSRDRFRSGETQYF
TGTGCCACCAGCAGAGATCGGTTTCGTAGCGGAGAGACCCAGTACTTC
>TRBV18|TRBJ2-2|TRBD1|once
CASSLEGSGTGKVGELFF
TGTGCCAGCTCACTAGAAGGGTCCGGGACAGGGAAGGTCGGGGAGCTGTTTTTT
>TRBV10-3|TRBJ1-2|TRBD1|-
CAISEGQGDGYTF
TGTGCCATCAGTGAGGGACAGGGTGATGGCTACACCTTC
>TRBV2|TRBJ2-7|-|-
CASSEMRIQGEDEQYF
TGTGCCAGCAGTGAAATGAGGATTCAAGGGGAAGACGAGCAGTACTTC
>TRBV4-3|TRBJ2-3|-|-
CASSPLVGDTQYF
TGCGCCAGCAGCCCTCTGGTCGGGGATACGCAGTATTTT
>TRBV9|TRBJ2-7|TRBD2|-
CASSVGNSGNSYEQYF
TGTGCCAGCAGCGTAGGTAATAGCGGGAACTCCTACGAGCAGTACTTC
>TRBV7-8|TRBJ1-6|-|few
CASSSHRAVDSPLHF
TGTGCCAGCAGCTCACACAGGGCGGTGGATTCACCCCTCCACTTT
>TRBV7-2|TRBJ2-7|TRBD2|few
CASSPQRLAGKLYEQYF
TGTGCCAGCAGCCCCCAGCGACTAGCGGGAAAGTTGTACGAGCAGTACTTC
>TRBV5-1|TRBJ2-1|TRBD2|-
CASSLMGLAGNNEQFF
TGCGCCAGCAGCTTGATGGGACTAGCGGGTAACAATGAGCAGTTCTTC
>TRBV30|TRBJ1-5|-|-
CAWSPGVGQPQHF
TGTGCCTGGAGCCCGGGGGTAGGTCAGCCCCAGCATTTT
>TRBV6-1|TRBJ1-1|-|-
CASSEEVRVDTEAFF
TGTGCCAGCAGTGAGGAGGTTCGGGTTGACACTGAAGCTTTCTTT
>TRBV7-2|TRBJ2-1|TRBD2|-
CASRGLAGYNEQFF
TGTGCCAGCAGGGGACTAGCGGGTTACAATGAGCAGTTCTTC
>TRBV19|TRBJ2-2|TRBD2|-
CASRPPGGTGGELFF
TGTGCCAGTAGACCCCCGGGGGGGACGGGCGGGGAGCTGTTTTTT
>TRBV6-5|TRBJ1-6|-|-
CASSYGQNHHGSPLHF
TGTGCCAGCAGTTACGGACAGAACCATCATGGTTCACCCCTCCACTTT
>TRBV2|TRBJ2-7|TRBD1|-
CASSSGTGGYEQYF
TGTGCCAGCAGTAGCGGGACAGGGGGCTACGAGCAGTACTTC
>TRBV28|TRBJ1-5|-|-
CATLAGGRDQPQHF
TGTGCCACCTTGGCGGGGGGGCGGGATCAGCCCCAGCATTTT
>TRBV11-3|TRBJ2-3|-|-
CASSLNTRDTQYF
TGTGCCAGCAGCTTAAATACGCGGGATACGCAGTATTTT
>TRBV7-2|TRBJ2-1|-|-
CASSLVGARSYNEQFF
TGTGCCAGCAGCTTAGTAGGGGCGCGCTCCTACAATGAGCAGTTCTTC
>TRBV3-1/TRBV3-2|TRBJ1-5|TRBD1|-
CASSLQGGVNQPQHF
TGTGCCAGCAGCTTACAGGGGGGGGTAAATCAGCCCCAGCATTTT
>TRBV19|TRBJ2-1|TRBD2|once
CASRRLAAIVTDEQFF
TGTGCCAGTAGGAGGCTAGCGGCAATTGTGACGGATGAGCAGTTCTTC
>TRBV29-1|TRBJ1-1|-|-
CSVRVAGENTEAFF
TGCAGCGTGCGGGTCGCTGGGGAGAACACTGAAGCTTTCTTT
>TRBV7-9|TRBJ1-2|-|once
CASSDTQGSYTF
TGTGCCAGCAGCGACACACAGGGAAGCTACACCTTC
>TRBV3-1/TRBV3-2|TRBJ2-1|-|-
CASSQWRDPTYNEQFF
TGTGCCAGCAGCCAATGGAGGGATCCGACCTACAATGAGCAGTTCTTC
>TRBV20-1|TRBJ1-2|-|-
CSARQEGYTF
TGCAGTGCTAGACAGGAAGGCTACACCTTC
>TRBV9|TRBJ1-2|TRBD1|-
CASSVGDSHYGYTF
TGTGCCAGCAGCGTAGGGGACAGCCACTATGGCTACACCTTC
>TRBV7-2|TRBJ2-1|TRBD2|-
CASSLDREGRSNEQFF
TGTGCCAGCAGCTTAGATCGGGAGGGCCGTTCCAATGAGCAGTTCTTC
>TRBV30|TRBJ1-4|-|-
CAWSVHRGFNEKLFF
TGTGCCTGGAGTGTACATAGGGGCTTCAATGAAAAACTGTTTTTT
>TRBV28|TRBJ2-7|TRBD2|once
CASSLSSGIRHEQYF
TGTGCCAGCAGTCTTAGTAGCGGGATTCGTCACGAGCAGTACTTC
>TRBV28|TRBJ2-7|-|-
CASREVTYEQYF
TGTGCCAGCAGGGAGGTTACCTACGAGCAGTACTTC
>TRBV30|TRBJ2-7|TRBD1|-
CAWIGWPGGGEQYF
TGTGCCTGGATCGGTTGGCCAGGGGGTGGCGAGCAGTACTTC
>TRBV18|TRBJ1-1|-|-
CASSPELKRAEAFF
TGTGCCAGCTCACCAGAACTGAAACGGGCTGAAGCTTTCTTT
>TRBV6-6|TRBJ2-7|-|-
CASRVPKGSYEQYF
TGTGCCAGCAGGGTCCCTAAGGGGTCCTACGAGCAGTACTTC
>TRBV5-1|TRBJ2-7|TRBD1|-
CASSVGQGSYEQYF
TGCGCCAGCAGCGTGGGACAGGGTTCCTACGAGCAGTACTTC
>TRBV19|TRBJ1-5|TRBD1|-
CASSIVAGQDSNQPQHF
TGTGCCAGTAGTATAGTTGCTGGACAGGATAGCAATCAGCCCCAGCATTTT
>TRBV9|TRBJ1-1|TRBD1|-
CASSPWTGENTEAFF
TGTGCCAGCAGCCCCTGGACAGGAGAGAACACTGAAGCTTTCTTT